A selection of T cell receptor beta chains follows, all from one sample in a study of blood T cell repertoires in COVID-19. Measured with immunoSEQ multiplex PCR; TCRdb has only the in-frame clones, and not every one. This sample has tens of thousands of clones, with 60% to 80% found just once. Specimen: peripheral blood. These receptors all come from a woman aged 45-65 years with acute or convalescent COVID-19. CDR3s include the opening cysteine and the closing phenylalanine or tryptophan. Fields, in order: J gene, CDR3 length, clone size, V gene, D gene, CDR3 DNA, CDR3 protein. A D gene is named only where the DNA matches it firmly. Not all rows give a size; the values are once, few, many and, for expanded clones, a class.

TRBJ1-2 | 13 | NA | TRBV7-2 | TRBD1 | TGTGCCAGCAGCTTCGGGACAGCTTATGGCTACACCTTC | CASSFGTAYGYTF
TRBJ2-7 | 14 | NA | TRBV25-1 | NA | TGTGCCAGCAGTGGGTGGACTGAGAAGGACGAGCAGTACTTC | CASSGWTEKDEQYF
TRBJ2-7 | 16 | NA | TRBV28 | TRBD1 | TGTGCCAGCACTCAATTAACCGGGACAGGGGAATCGGAGCAGTACTTC | CASTQLTGTGESEQYF
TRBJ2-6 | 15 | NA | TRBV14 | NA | TGTGCCAGCAGCCCCTTATTTTCTGGGGCCAACGTCCTGACTTTC | CASSPLFSGANVLTF
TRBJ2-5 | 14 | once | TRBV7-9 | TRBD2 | TGTGCCAGCAGCTCTCGTGGGGGGGTAGAGACCCAGTACTTC | CASSSRGGVETQYF
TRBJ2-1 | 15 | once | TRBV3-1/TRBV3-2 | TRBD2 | TGTGCCAGCAGCCCCCGACTAGCGGGGGGGGGTGAGCAGTTCTTC | CASSPRLAGGGEQFF
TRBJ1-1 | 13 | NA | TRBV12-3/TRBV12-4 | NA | TGTGCCAGCACCCTGGGGCCCTACACTGAAGCTTTCTTT | CASTLGPYTEAFF
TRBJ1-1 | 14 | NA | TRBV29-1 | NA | TGCAGCGGGGATTTGGACAGTTTGAACACTGAAGCTTTCTTT | CSGDLDSLNTEAFF
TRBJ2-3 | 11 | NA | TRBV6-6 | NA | TGTGCCAGCAGCCGGACTGATACGCAGTATTTT | CASSRTDTQYF
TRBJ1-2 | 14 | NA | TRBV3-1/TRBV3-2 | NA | TGTGCCAGCAGCCAAGACGTCGGGGACTATGGCTACACCTTC | CASSQDVGDYGYTF
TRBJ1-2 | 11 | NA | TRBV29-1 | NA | TGCAGCGTTGTGGAGAACTATGGCTACACCTTC | CSVVENYGYTF
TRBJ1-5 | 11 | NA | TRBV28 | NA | TGTGCCAGCAGTTCCGGGAGCACCCAGCATTTT | CASSSGSTQHF
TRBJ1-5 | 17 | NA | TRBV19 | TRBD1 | TGTGCCAGTAGTTCCCAGACAGGGGGCTGGATTGGCCAGCCCCAGCATTTT | CASSSQTGGWIGQPQHF
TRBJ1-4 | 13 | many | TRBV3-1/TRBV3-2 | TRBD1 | TGTGCCAGCAGCCTACGGGACAGGTCCAAACTGTTTTTT | CASSLRDRSKLFF
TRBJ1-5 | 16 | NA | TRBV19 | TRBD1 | TGTGCCAGTAGTATGGGACAGGGGTTTATCAATCAGCCCCAGCATTTT | CASSMGQGFINQPQHF
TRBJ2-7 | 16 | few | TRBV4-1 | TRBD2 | TGCGCCAGCAGCCATGACGCGGGGGGCCCCACGAGGGAGCAGTACTTC | CASSHDAGGPTREQYF
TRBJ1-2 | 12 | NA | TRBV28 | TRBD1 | TGTGCCAGCAGTTTATCACAGGGGGCGGGCACCTTC | CASSLSQGAGTF
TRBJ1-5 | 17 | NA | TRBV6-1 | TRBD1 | TGTGCCAGCAGTGCATATACCGGGACAGGGGGCGCGAAGCCCCAGCATTTT | CASSAYTGTGGAKPQHF
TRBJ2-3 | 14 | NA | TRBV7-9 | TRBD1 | TGTGCCAGCAGCCTCAGACAGGGTGAAGATACGCAGTATTTT | CASSLRQGEDTQYF
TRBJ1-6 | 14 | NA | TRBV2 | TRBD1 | TGTGCCAGCACCTCCGGGACAGAATCTTCACCCCTCCACTTT | CASTSGTESSPLHF
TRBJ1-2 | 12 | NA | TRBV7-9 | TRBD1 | TGTGCCAGCAGCTTCCCAGGGGGCGGCTACACCTTC | CASSFPGGGYTF
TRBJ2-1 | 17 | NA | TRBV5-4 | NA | TGTGCCAGCAGCTTGGGGGGACTTGCTCTATCCTACAATGAGCAGTTCTTC | CASSLGGLALSYNEQFF
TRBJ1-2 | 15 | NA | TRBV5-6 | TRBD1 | TGTGCCAGCAGCTTTGGTGACAGGGACCTCTATGGCTACACCTTC | CASSFGDRDLYGYTF
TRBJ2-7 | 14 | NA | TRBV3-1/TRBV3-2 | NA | TGTGCCAGCAGCCAAATTCCGCAGGGCGGCGAGCAGTACTTC | CASSQIPQGGEQYF
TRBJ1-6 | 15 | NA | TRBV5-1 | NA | TGCGCCAGCAGTGCGGGGGAGTATCAAAATTCACCCCTCCACTTT | CASSAGEYQNSPLHF
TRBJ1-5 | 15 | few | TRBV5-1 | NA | TGCGCCAGCAGCTTGGCTGGGGGGGGTAATCAGCCCCAGCATTTT | CASSLAGGGNQPQHF
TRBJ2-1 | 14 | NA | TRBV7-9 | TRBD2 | TGTGCCAGCAGAGTGACTAGCGGGGAAAATGAGCAGTTCTTC | CASRVTSGENEQFF
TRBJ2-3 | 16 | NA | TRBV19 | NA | TGTGCCAGTAGTATAGGTGTTAGCTCTAGCACAGATACGCAGTATTTT | CASSIGVSSSTDTQYF
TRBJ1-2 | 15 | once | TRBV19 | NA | TGTGCCAGTAGTATAACGTGGGGGCGAGACTATGGCTACACCTTC | CASSITWGRDYGYTF
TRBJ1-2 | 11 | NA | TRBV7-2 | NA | TGTGCCAGCAGCGCAGGGTGGGGCTACACCTTC | CASSAGWGYTF
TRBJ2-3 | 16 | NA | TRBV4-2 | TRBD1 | TGTGCCAGCAGCCAAGGGGGCGGACAGGGGCGGGATACGCAGTATTTT | CASSQGGGQGRDTQYF
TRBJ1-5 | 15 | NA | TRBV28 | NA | TGTGCCAGCAGTTTATTACAGGGAAGCAATCAGCCCCAGCATTTT | CASSLLQGSNQPQHF
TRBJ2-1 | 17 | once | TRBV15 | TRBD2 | TGTGCCACCGGGACTAACGCCCTGGTTGGCTCCTACAATGAGCAGTTCTTC | CATGTNALVGSYNEQFF
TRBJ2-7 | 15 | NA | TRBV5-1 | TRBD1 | TGCGCCAGCAGCCTCCGGGACAGGGGGCGGTACGAGCAGTACTTC | CASSLRDRGRYEQYF
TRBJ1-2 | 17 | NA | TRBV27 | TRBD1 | TGTGCCAGCAGCCTGGGAGCCTTTGGGGGACAGGGGTATGGCTACACCTTC | CASSLGAFGGQGYGYTF
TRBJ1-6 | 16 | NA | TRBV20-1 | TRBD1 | TGCAGTGCTAGTGGGACAGGGGTCTCCTATAATTCACCCCTCCACTTT | CSASGTGVSYNSPLHF
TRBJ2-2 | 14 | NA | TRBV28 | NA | TGTGCCAGCAGTTTACAGGCCTACACCGGGGAGCTGTTTTTT | CASSLQAYTGELFF
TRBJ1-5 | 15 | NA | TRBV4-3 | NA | TGCGCCAGCAGCCAAGATAGCGGAAGGGATCAGCCCCAGCATTTT | CASSQDSGRDQPQHF
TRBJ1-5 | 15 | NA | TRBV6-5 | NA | TGTGCCAGCACGACTCGACAGGCTAGCAATCAGCCCCAGCATTTT | CASTTRQASNQPQHF
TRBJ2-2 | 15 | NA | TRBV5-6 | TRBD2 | TGTGCCAGCAGCTTAGCGGGGGGGCACACCGGGGAGCTGTTTTTT | CASSLAGGHTGELFF
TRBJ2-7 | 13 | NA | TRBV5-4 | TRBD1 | TGTGCCAGCAGCCTGACAGGGGACTACGAGCAGTACTTC | CASSLTGDYEQYF
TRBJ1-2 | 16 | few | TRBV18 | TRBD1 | TGTGCCAGCTCACGAGGACAGGGGACCTCTAACTATGGCTACACCTTC | CASSRGQGTSNYGYTF
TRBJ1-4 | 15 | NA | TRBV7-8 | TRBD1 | TGTGCCAGCAGCATAATGACAGGGGTTAATGAAAAACTGTTTTTT | CASSIMTGVNEKLFF
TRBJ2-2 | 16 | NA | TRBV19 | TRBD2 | TGTGCCAGTAGTATAGGTGCGGGGGGCTTCACCGGGGAGCTGTTTTTT | CASSIGAGGFTGELFF
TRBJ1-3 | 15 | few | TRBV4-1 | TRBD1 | TGCGCCAGCAGCCTCACAGGGGGCAGTGGAAACACCATATATTTT | CASSLTGGSGNTIYF